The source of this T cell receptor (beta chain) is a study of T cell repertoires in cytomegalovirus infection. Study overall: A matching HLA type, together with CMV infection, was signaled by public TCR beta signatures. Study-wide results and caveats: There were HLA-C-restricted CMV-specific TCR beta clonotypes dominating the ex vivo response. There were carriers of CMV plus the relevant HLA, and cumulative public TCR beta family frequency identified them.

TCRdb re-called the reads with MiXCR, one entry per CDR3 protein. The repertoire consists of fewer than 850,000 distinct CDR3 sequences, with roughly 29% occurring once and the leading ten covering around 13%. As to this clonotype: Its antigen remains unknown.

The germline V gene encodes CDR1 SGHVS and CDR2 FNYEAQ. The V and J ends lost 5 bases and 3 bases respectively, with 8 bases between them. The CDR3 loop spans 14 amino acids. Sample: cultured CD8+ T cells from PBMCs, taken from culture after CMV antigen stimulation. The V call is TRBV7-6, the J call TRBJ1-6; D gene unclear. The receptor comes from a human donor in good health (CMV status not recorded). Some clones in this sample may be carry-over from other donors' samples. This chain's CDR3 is CASSTGDYNSPLHF. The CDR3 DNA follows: TGTGCCAGCAGCACCGGGGACTATAATTCACCCCTCCACTTT.